This entry concerns a single T cell receptor beta chain. Its antigen is unidentified. Here the gene names and germline are mouse. This table comes from immunoSEQ multiplex PCR, and its TCRdb copy is limited to in-frame clones, with some not included. The top ten clones hold 5% to 7% of a sample with 6,500 to 8,000 clones, roughly a third of them seen once. The source of the sample is a study of tissue T cells after allogeneic stem cell transplantation. Whole-study results and caveats: The study did not identify alloreactive or antigen-specific tissue TCRs, and some clones might be persisting host cells. Tissue-detected TCR repertoire was only partly captured by blood and spleen T cells. Anatomically similar tissues had similar TCR repertoires within each patient.

Documented time point: mouse harvest day 14 after allogeneic transplant. Each mouse received 10^7 T-cell-depleted marrow cells plus 10^6 splenic CD5+ T cells by tail vein. Tissues came from B6→BALB/c major-mismatch GVHD mice at day 7 or 14. This sequence originates from a female BALB/c mouse given C57BL/6 T cells with graft-versus-host disease after an allogeneic hematopoietic cell transplant. Sequenced: skin.

The part of the CDR3 DNA that was read is TGTGCCAGCAGCTCGGACAGGGGAAACACAGAAGTCTTC. Residues: CASSSDRGNTEVF. The whole CDR3 sequence is CASSSDRGNTEVFF. The J gene is TRBJ1-1, the V gene TRBV3; 9 nucleotides align to TRBD1. The missing CDR3 end, 1 residue past where the read stops, is filled in from the germline J gene. Per germline, CDR1 SNHLY and CDR2 FYNGKV (reference sequence). This CDR3 has 14 residues. Losses at the gene ends were 4 bases for V and 1 base for J; bases not matched to a gene: 1.